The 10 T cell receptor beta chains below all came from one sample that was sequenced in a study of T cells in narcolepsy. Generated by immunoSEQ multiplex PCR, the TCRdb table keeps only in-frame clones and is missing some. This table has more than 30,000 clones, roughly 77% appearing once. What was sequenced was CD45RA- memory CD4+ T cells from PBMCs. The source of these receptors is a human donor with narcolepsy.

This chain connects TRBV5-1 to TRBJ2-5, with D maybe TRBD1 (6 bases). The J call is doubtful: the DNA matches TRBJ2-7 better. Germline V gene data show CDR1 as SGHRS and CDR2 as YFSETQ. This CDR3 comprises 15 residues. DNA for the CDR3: TGCGCCAGCAGCTTTCTTCCAGGGGAAGTCTACGAGCAGTACTTC. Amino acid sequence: CASSFLPGEVYEQYF.

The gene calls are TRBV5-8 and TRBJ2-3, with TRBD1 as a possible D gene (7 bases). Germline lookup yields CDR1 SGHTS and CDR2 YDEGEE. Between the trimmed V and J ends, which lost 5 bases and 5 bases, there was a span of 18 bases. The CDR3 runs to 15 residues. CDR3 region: CASSAERGRGDTQYF. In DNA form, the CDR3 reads TGTGCCAGCAGTGCAGAAAGGGGGCGGGGAGATACGCAGTATTTT. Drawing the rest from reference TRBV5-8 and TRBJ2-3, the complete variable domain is EAGVTQSPTHLIKTRGQQATLRCSPISGHTSVYWYQQALGLGLQFLLWYDEGEERNRGNFPPRFSGRQFPNYSSELNVNALELEDSALYLCASSAERGRGDTQYFGPGTRLTVL.

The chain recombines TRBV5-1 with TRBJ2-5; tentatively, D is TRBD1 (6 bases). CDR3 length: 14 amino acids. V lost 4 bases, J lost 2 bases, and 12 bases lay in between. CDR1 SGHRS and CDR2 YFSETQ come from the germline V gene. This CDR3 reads CASSLGQLQETQYF. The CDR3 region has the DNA TGCGCCAGCAGCCTTGGACAGCTTCAAGAGACCCAGTACTTC.

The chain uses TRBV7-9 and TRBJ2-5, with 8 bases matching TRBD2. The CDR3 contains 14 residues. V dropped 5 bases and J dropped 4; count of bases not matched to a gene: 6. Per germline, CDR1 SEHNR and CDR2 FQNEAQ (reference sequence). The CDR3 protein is CASSPSGSLETQYF. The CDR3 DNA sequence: TGTGCCAGCAGCCCAAGCGGGAGTCTAGAGACCCAGTACTTC. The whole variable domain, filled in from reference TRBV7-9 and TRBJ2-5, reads DTGVSQNPRHKITKRGQNVTFRCDPISEHNRLYWYRQTLGQGPEFLTYFQNEAQLEKSRLLSDRFSAERPKGSFSTLEIQRTEQGDSAMYLCASSPSGSLETQYFGPGTRLLVL.

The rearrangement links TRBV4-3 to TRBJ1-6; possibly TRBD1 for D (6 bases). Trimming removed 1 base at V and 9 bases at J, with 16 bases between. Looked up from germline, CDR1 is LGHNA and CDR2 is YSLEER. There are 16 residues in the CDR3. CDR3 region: CASSQVGGAGVSPLHF. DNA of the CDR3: TGCGCCAGCAGCCAAGTCGGAGGGGCAGGGGTTTCACCCCTCCACTTT.

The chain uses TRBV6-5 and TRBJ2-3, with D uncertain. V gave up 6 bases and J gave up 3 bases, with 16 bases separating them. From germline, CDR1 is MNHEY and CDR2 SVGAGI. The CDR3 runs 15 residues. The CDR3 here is CASRTLAERTDTQYF. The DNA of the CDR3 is TGTGCCAGCAGGACTTTAGCAGAACGAACAGATACGCAGTATTTT.

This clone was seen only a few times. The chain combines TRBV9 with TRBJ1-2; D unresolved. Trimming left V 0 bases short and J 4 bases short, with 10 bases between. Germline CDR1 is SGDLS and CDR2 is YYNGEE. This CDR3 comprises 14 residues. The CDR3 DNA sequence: TGTGCCAGCAGCGTAGCATCACTTACCTATGGCTACACCTTC. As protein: CASSVASLTYGYTF.

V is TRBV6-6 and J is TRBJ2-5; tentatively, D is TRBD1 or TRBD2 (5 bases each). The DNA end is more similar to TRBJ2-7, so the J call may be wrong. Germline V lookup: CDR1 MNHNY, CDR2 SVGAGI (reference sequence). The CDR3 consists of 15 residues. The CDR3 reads CASRRTRDGLYEQYF. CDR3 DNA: TGTGCCAGCAGACGTACCCGGGACGGTCTCTACGAGCAGTACTTC.

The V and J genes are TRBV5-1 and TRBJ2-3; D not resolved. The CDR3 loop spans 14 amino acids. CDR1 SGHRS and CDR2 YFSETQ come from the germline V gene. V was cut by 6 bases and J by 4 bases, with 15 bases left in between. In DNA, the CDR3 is TGCGCCAGCACCATTGGGAAATCCGCAGATACGCAGTATTTT. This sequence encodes CASTIGKSADTQYF.

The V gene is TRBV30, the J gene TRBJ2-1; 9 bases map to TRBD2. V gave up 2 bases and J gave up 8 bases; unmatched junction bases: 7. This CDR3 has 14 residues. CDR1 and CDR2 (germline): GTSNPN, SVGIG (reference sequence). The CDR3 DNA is TGTGCCTGGAGTTCTTTAGCGGGAGTCCATGAGCAGTTCTTC. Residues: CAWSSLAGVHEQFF.